The text below deals with one T cell receptor (beta chain). The sample comes from a study of blood T cell repertoires in COVID-19. Study-level information: Spain, Italy and the United States supplied samples that represented acute and convalescent COVID-19.

Methods used by the authors: Quantification of nucleated cells was approximated via reference gene primer amplification. Sequencing was performed with immunoSEQ multiplex PCR; in TCRdb, only in-frame clones are kept and a portion is missing. V, J and clone size reflect that table, while D and trimming were determined from the DNA. The profile shows about 300,000 clones, about 83% of them singletons. This CDR3 has 15 residues. Germline CDR1 reads SGHRS; CDR2 reads YFSETQ. Losses at the gene ends were 4 bases for V and 8 bases for J; bases not matched to a gene: 10. The sample comprised peripheral blood. The source of this sequence is a woman aged 45-59 years with acute or convalescent COVID-19. The chain combines TRBV5-1 with TRBJ2-1; the match to TRBD1 covers 9 bases. In nucleotides, the CDR3 is TGCGCCAGCAGCGTTACCGGGACAGGGACCGATGAGCAGTTCTTC. It codes for CASSVTGTGTDEQFF.